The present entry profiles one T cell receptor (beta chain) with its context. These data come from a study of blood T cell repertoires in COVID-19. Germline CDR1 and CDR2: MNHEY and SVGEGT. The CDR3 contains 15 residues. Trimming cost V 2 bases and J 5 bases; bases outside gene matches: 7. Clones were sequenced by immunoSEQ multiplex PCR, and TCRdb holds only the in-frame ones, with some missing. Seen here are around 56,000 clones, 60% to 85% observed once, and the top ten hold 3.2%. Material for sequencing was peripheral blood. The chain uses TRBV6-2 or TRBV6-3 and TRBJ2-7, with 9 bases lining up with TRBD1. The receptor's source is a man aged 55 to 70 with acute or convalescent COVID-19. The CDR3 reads CASSYPQGARDEQYF. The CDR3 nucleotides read TGTGCCAGCAGTTACCCACAGGGGGCGCGGGACGAGCAGTACTTC.